A selection of T cell receptor beta chains follows, all from one sample in a study of human T cells and chemical hapten exposure. TCRdb called the RACE reads again in MiXCR, with one record for every CDR3 protein. The sample lists about 190,000 distinct CDR3 sequences, more than 20% occurring once. Source: whole blood, taken in connection with sensitization to the hapten diphenylcyclopropenone (DPC). These receptors originate from a woman between 40 and 55 years old with alopecia areata. Some clones in this sample may be carry-over from other donors' samples. CDR3s include the opening cysteine and the closing phenylalanine or tryptophan. The D gene is left open where the match is weak. Clone size, where shown, is once, few, many, or a class for clones that have expanded.

>NA|TRBD1|TRBV28|TRBJ2-5
TGTGCCAGCAGTTTGGGACAGGGCCTCCAAGAGACCCAGTACTTC
CASSLGQGLQETQYF
>few|TRBD1|TRBV4-2|TRBJ1-2
TGTGCCACCCGACTCGGACAGGGCGATGGCTACACCTTC
CATRLGQGDGYTF
>few|TRBD2|TRBV25-1|TRBJ2-1
TGTGCCAGCAGCAAACCGGGACTAGAGTACAATGAGCAGTTCTTC
CASSKPGLEYNEQFF
>NA|TRBD2|TRBV5-1|TRBJ2-1
TGCGCCAGCAGAACTAGCGGGAGGGGGAATGAGCAGTTCTTC
CASRTSGRGNEQFF
>NA|NA|TRBV5-4|TRBJ2-2
TGTGCCAGCAGCCCATCCCCCGGGGAGCTGTTTTTT
CASSPSPGELFF
>few|NA|TRBV4-3|TRBJ1-6
TGCGCCAGCAGCCAAGATCATTCCAGGGATTCACCCCTCCACTTT
CASSQDHSRDSPLHF
>few|NA|TRBV27|TRBJ1-6
TGTGCCAGCAGTTCTCCAGGGAAGAATTCACCCCTCCACTTT
CASSSPGKNSPLHF
>many|TRBD2|TRBV7-9|TRBJ2-3
TGTGCCAGCAGCTCTAGCGGGAGGGCTTCAGATACGCAGTATTTT
CASSSSGRASDTQYF
>NA|TRBD1|TRBV6-2/TRBV6-3|TRBJ2-7
TGTGCCAGCACCCCTTGGCGGGACAGGGCCTACGAGCAGTACTTC
CASTPWRDRAYEQYF
>NA|NA|TRBV10-3|TRBJ1-1
TGTGCCATCAGTGGAGAGGGCGGGAGACTGAACACTGAAGCTTTCTTT
CAISGEGGRLNTEAFF
>few|NA|TRBV20-1|TRBJ2-7
TGCAGTGCTAGGGCTCTCAGCACCTACGAGCAGTACTTC
CSARALSTYEQYF
>NA|NA|TRBV29-1|TRBJ2-2
TGCAGCGTTGTGATAAACGGGGAGCTGTTTTTT
CSVVINGELFF
>NA|TRBD2|TRBV11-2|TRBJ2-7
TGTGCCAGCAGCACCCGGACTAGCGGGAGATACGAGCAGTACTTC
CASSTRTSGRYEQYF
>few|NA|TRBV6-5|TRBJ2-7
TGTGCCAGCAGTTGGTCACCTAGCTCCTACGAGCAGTACTTC
CASSWSPSSYEQYF
>many|NA|TRBV3-1|TRBJ1-1
TGTGCCAGCAGCCAAGTGGGGGCCGCTGAAGCTTTCTTT
CASSQVGAAEAFF
>NA|TRBD1|TRBV6-5|TRBJ1-1
TGTGCCAGCAGCCTCAGGGGGGGCGGCACTGAAGCTTTCTTT
CASSLRGGGTEAFF
>few|TRBD2|TRBV28|TRBJ2-1
TGTGCCAGCAGTCCGCCCCTAAATCTAGCGGGAGCCTCCTACAATGAGCAGTTCTTC
CASSPPLNLAGASYNEQFF
>NA|TRBD1|TRBV7-2|TRBJ1-2
TGTGCCAGCAGCTTTACAGGGGGCGTTGGGAATGGCTACACCTTC
CASSFTGGVGNGYTF
>few|NA|TRBV4-3|TRBJ1-4
TGCGCCAGCAGCCAGTTCACGGACACAACTAATGAAAAACTGTTTTTT
CASSQFTDTTNEKLFF
>NA|TRBD1|TRBV5-5|TRBJ2-5
TGTGCCAGCAGCAGCAGGGGCAGGGGGGAGACCCAGTACTTC
CASSSRGRGETQYF
>NA|NA|TRBV12-3/TRBV12-4|TRBJ1-6
TGTGCCAGCAGTAGGACAGATTCACCCCTCCACTTT
CASSRTDSPLHF
>few|TRBD2|TRBV20-1|TRBJ2-1
TGCAGTGCTAGAGAACTAGCGGGTGGTAATGAGCAGTTCTTC
CSARELAGGNEQFF
>many|NA|TRBV11-2|TRBJ1-2
TGTGCCAGCAGCTCTGGGACGTATGGCTACACCTTC
CASSSGTYGYTF
>once|NA|TRBV7-2|TRBJ2-3
TGTGCCAGCAGCTCCCAAGGGGGGGGGGTGCGGGATACGCAGTATTTT
CASSSQGGGVRDTQYF
>once|NA|TRBV7-9|TRBJ2-3
TGTGCCAGCAGCTTAGGGGGGAGTCTCGCAGATACGCAGTATTTT
CASSLGGSLADTQYF
>few|NA|TRBV15|TRBJ2-4
TGTGCCACCAGCAGAGATCGAAGGTTTCAGTACTTC
CATSRDRRFQYF
>NA|NA|TRBV27|TRBJ2-7
TGTGCCAGCAGTCCCCAGAATCTCTACGAGCAGTACTTC
CASSPQNLYEQYF
>few|TRBD2|TRBV3-1|TRBJ2-3
TGTGCCAGCAGCCAGGGGTGGACTAGCCATCAAACGCAGTATTTT
CASSQGWTSHQTQYF
>NA|NA|TRBV6-6|TRBJ2-5
TGTGTCAGTAAGAGGGCAGGAAATACGGGGGAGACCCAGTACTTC
CVSKRAGNTGETQYF
>NA|NA|TRBV7-9|TRBJ1-1
TGTGCCAGCAGCTTAGAGGGGGGACGGGTCTTTGAAGCTTTCTTT
CASSLEGGRVFEAFF
>few|TRBD1|TRBV6-5|TRBJ2-5
TGTGCCAGCAGTAACCGGGACAGGGGGCGCCCGGAGGAGACCCAGTACTTC
CASSNRDRGRPEETQYF